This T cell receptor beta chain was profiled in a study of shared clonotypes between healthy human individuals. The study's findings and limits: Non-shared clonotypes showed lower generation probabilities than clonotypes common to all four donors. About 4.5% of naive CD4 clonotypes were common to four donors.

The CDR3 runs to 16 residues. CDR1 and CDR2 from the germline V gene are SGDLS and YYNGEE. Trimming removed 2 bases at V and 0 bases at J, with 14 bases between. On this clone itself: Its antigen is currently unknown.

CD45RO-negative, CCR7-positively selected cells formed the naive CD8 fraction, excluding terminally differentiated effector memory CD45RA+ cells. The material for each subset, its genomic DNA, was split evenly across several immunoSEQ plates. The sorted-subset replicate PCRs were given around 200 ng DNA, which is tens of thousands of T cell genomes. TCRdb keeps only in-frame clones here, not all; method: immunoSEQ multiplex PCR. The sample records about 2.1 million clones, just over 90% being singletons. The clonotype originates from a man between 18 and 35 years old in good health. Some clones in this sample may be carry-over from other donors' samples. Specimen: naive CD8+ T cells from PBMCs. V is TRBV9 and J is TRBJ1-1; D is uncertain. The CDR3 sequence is CASSVSAGFMNTEAFF. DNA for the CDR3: TGTGCCAGCAGCGTTTCCGCAGGTTTTATGAACACTGAAGCTTTCTTT.